The 27 T cell receptor beta chains listed next were all sequenced from one sample in a study of blood T cell repertoires in COVID-19. The assay was immunoSEQ multiplex PCR, and TCRdb's table has in-frame clones only and misses some. Of over 250,000 clones listed, roughly 90% were seen once; the top ten hold roughly 0.8%. The source material was peripheral blood. The receptor set was obtained from a woman aged 30 to 39 with acute or convalescent COVID-19.

The V call is TRBV7-9, the J call TRBJ2-5, with D perhaps TRBD2 (6 bases). The CDR3 is 15 residues long. Trimming stripped 5 bases from V and 5 bases from J, with 18 bases between. CDR1 is SEHNR and CDR2 is FQNEAQ in the germline V gene (reference sequence). This chain's CDR3 is CASSVYTGLVETQYF. For the CDR3, the DNA is TGTGCCAGCAGCGTCTACACGGGACTTGTTGAGACCCAGTACTTC.

The gene calls are TRBV7-2 and TRBJ1-2; D remains ambiguous. Germline V gives CDR1 SGHTA, CDR2 FQGNSA. Trimming removed 0 bases at V and 8 bases at J, with 10 bases between. The CDR3 extends over 13 amino acids. Here the CDR3 reads CASSLAWAGGYTF. The CDR3 bases are TGTGCCAGCAGCTTAGCTTGGGCGGGGGGCTACACCTTC.

This clone was observed a few times. The rearrangement uses TRBV5-3 and TRBJ1-3; D is uncertain. TRBV5-3 is annotated as an ORF whose role is uncertain. The CDR3 extends over 16 amino acids. V was trimmed by 0 bases and J by 5 bases, leaving 15 bases between them. CDR3 in amino acids: CARSLAATDIRNTIYF. CDR3 sequence (DNA): TGTGCCAGAAGCTTGGCGGCGACCGACATCAGAAACACCATATATTTT.

The chain has TRBV18 and TRBJ2-3; D ambiguous. Germline values: CDR1 KGHSH, CDR2 LQKENI. The length of the CDR3 is 13 residues. Between the trimmed V and J ends, which lost 2 bases and 4 bases, there was a span of 7 bases. The DNA for the CDR3 is TGTGCCAGCTCACCAAGGAGTCCAGATACGCAGTATTTT. This translates into CASSPRSPDTQYF.

This sequence joins TRBV11-3 and TRBJ2-1, with a tentative D call TRBD2 (5 bases). Looked up from germline, CDR1 is SGHNT and CDR2 is YENEEA. Between the trimmed V and J ends, which lost 2 bases and 0 bases, there was a span of 8 bases. This CDR3 comprises 15 residues. Here the CDR3 DNA reads TGTGCCAGCAGCTTAAGCGGAATCTCCTACAATGAGCAGTTCTTC. Protein sequence: CASSLSGISYNEQFF.

The rearrangement joins TRBV9 to TRBJ2-7, with 9 bases identical to TRBD1. The germline CDR1 and CDR2 sequences are SGDLS and YYNGEE. CDR3 length equals 14 residues. The V gene end was trimmed by 1 base and the J gene end by 5 bases; junction bases not matched to a gene: 4. The CDR3: CASSVLGQGHEQYF. The DNA for the CDR3 is TGTGCCAGCAGCGTATTAGGACAGGGGCACGAGCAGTACTTC. Full variable domain (remainder filled in from reference TRBV9 and TRBJ2-7): DSGVTQTPKHLITATGQRVTLRCSPRSGDLSVYWYQQSLDQGLQFLIQYYNGEERAKGNILERFSAQQFPDLHSELNLSSLELGDSALYFCASSVLGQGHEQYFGPGTRLTVT.

The chain combines TRBV6-5 with TRBJ2-7, with TRBD2 as a possible D gene (6 bases). The CDR3 is made up of 14 amino acids. V lost 7 bases and J 3 bases, leaving 16 bases between the germline ends. Germline CDR1 reads MNHEY; CDR2 reads SVGAGI. The CDR3 reads CASKNSGALYEQYF. As DNA, the CDR3 is TGTGCCAGCAAAAACTCGGGAGCCCTCTACGAGCAGTACTTC.

The DNA of the CDR3 is TGTGCCAGCAGTTACCCCCTGGGAGGGACCCACAATGAGCAGTTCTTC. This encodes CASSYPLGGTHNEQFF. The chain recombines TRBV6-5 with TRBJ2-1; TRBD2 matches at 7 bases. Trimming cost V 2 bases and J 5 bases; bases outside gene matches: 9. Germline-derived CDR1 and CDR2 are MNHEY and SVGAGI. CDR3 length: 16 residues.

The rearrangement joins TRBV10-3 to TRBJ1-4; TRBD1 might be the D (5 bases). With 7 bases removed from V and 5 bases from J, the gap between germline ends came to 14 bases. The CDR3 has 14 residues. Germline V gene sequence: CDR1 ENHRY, CDR2 SYGVKD. The CDR3 nucleotides read TGTGCCATCACGAGCGACAGTAGGAATGAAAAACTGTTTTTT. Its protein product is CAITSDSRNEKLFF.

The chain carries TRBV7-9 and TRBJ2-1; 8 bases agree with TRBD2. J lost 7 bases, V lost 4 bases, and 6 bases had no gene match. Looked up from germline, CDR1 is SEHNR and CDR2 is FQNEAQ (reference sequence). This CDR3 contains 14 residues. The CDR3 reads CASSSKREFNEQFF. CDR3 sequence (DNA): TGTGCCAGCAGCTCAAAGCGGGAGTTTAATGAGCAGTTCTTC.

This clone was seen more than once but under ten times. The genes are TRBV18 and TRBJ2-7; 8 bases line up with TRBD2. This CDR3 comprises 15 residues. CDR1 and CDR2 (germline): KGHSH, LQKENI. V was clipped by 5 bases and J by 1 base; unmatched bases: 7. CDR3 residues: CASSATSGTSYEQYF. In DNA form, the CDR3 reads TGTGCCAGCTCAGCCACTAGCGGTACGTCCTACGAGCAGTACTTC.

The rearrangement uses TRBV29-1 and TRBJ2-7, with 9 bases lining up with TRBD1. CDR1 and CDR2 from the germline V gene are SQVTM and ANQGSEA. The V and J ends lost 6 bases and 3 bases, in that order; junction bases with no gene match: 9. This CDR3 is built from 14 residues. CDR3 DNA: TGCAGCGTCTCAATGGGGACAGGGATCTACGAGCAGTACTTC. Translation gives CSVSMGTGIYEQYF.

V usage is TRBV10-3 and J usage is TRBJ2-2; D is ambiguous. Germline values: CDR1 ENHRY, CDR2 SYGVKD. Trimming removed 0 bases at V and 4 bases at J, with 6 bases between. The CDR3 consists of 14 residues. CDR3 sequence (DNA): TGTGCCATCAGTGAGTCCAGTGTCACCGGGGAGCTGTTTTTT. Translated: CAISESSVTGELFF.

For this clone: The same CDR3 can be traced to other DNA sequences in this sample. The J gene is TRBJ1-1, the V gene TRBV18, with no clear D. Germline V gene lookup returns CDR1 KGHSH and CDR2 LQKENI. The CDR3 is 13 amino acids. V lost 3 bases, J lost 1 base, and 6 bases lay in between. The DNA for the CDR3 is TGTGCCAGCTCACCTAGACAGAACACTGAAGCTTTCTTT. It translates to CASSPRQNTEAFF.

This rearrangement joins TRBV7-2 to TRBJ2-7, with a tentative D call TRBD1 (7 bases). Per germline, CDR1 SGHTA and CDR2 FQGNSA. The CDR3 has 16 residues. Trimming pared 5 bases from V and 4 bases from J, leaving 21 bases between. CDR3 in DNA: TGTGCCAGCAGCCCTGACTCGACAGGGAGGTCATACGAGCAGTACTTC. Its translation: CASSPDSTGRSYEQYF.

This clone has only one observation. The same CDR3 is also encoded by other DNA sequences in this sample. The chain is built from TRBV28 and TRBJ2-1; D is undetermined. There are 11 residues in the CDR3. Trimming pared 3 bases from V and 5 bases from J, leaving 2 bases between. Germline lookup yields CDR1 MDHEN and CDR2 SYDVKM. The CDR3 here is CASSFNNEQFF. Written as DNA, the CDR3 is TGTGCCAGCAGTTTTAACAATGAGCAGTTCTTC.

The chain couples TRBV4-1 to TRBJ2-3, with 11 nucleotides matching TRBD2. The trim removed 4 bases at V and 0 bases at J, leaving 9 bases unmatched. The CDR3 extends over 18 amino acids. Germline CDR1 and CDR2: MGHRA and YSYEKL. This CDR3 is CASSLRDSGRGSTDTQYF. The CDR3 DNA sequence: TGCGCCAGCAGCCTCCGGGATAGCGGGAGGGGGAGCACAGATACGCAGTATTTT.

The chain is built from TRBV11-3 and TRBJ2-1; TRBD2 matches 9 bases. After removal of 5 bases from V and 7 bases from J, the junction contained 6 bases not matched to a gene. The germline gives CDR1 SGHNT, CDR2 YENEEA. This CDR3 has 14 residues. As DNA, the CDR3 is TGTGCCAGCAGCCCTCGAAGCGGGGGGAATGAGCAGTTCTTC. Translated: CASSPRSGGNEQFF.

Remarks on this clone: Other nucleotide sequences in the sample specify the same CDR3. The chain couples TRBV4-1 to TRBJ2-7; 11 bases fit TRBD2. CDR3 length: 15 amino acids. V shed 3 bases and J 0 bases; nucleotides not matched to a gene: 1. Looked up from germline, CDR1 is MGHRA and CDR2 is YSYEKL. CDR3 DNA sequence: TGCGCCAGCAGCCAGGGACTAGCGGACTCCTACGAGCAGTACTTC. It is translated as CASSQGLADSYEQYF.

This clone was picked up one time. This rearrangement joins TRBV14 to TRBJ1-6; 7 nucleotides align to TRBD1. Germline V gives CDR1 SGHDN, CDR2 FVKESK. V shed 4 bases and J 5 bases; nucleotides not matched to a gene: 5. The CDR3 runs 15 residues. CDR3 amino acids: CASSLRQGHNSPLHF. The CDR3 DNA reads TGTGCCAGCAGCCTACGACAGGGTCATAATTCACCCCTCCACTTT.

The V gene is TRBV11-3, the J gene TRBJ2-7; TRBD2 aligns across 8 bases. V was pared by 2 bases and J by 6 bases, with 3 bases of the junction left unmatched. This CDR3 has 13 amino acids. Germline CDR1 and CDR2: SGHNT and YENEEA. The DNA for the CDR3 is TGTGCCAGCAGCTTAAAGGGACTAGTCGAGCAGTACTTC. As protein: CASSLKGLVEQYF.

The chain combines TRBV5-1 with TRBJ2-1, with D perhaps matching TRBD2 (5 bases). The CDR3 covers 16 residues. The V end lost 0 bases, the J end lost 1 base, and 11 bases lay between the germline ends. CDR1 is SGHRS and CDR2 is YFSETQ in the germline V gene. CDR3 residues: CASSLGGSASYNEQFF. CDR3 in DNA: TGCGCCAGCAGCTTGGGTGGGAGTGCGTCCTACAATGAGCAGTTCTTC.

This clone was counted between two and nine times. V gene TRBV27 combines with J gene TRBJ2-7; possible D gene TRBD2, 5 bases. V lost 6 bases to trimming and J lost 4 bases, with 16 bases between them. Germline V CDR1 and CDR2: MNHEY, SMNVEV (reference sequence). The CDR3 covers 14 residues. CDR3: CASSPLAPGYEQYF. In nucleotides, the CDR3 is TGTGCCAGCAGCCCCCTTGCCCCGGGGTACGAGCAGTACTTC.

The table lists this clone with a count of one. This chain connects TRBV15 to TRBJ2-3; D is possibly TRBD1 (5 bases). The CDR3 spans 14 residues. V lost 0 bases to trimming and J lost 6 bases, with 10 bases between them. In germline, CDR1 is LNHNV, CDR2 YYDKDF (reference sequence). The CDR3 sequence: CATSRDLGADTQYF. CDR3 bases: TGTGCCACCAGCAGAGATTTAGGGGCGGATACGCAGTATTTT. Supplemented by reference TRBV15 and TRBJ2-3, the full variable domain reads DAMVIQNPRYQVTQFGKPVTLSCSQTLNHNVMYWYQQKSSQAPKLLFHYYDKDFNNEADTPDNFQSRRPNTSFCFLDIRSPGLGDTAMYLCATSRDLGADTQYFGPGTRLTVL.

This clone appeared once. The V call is TRBV7-8, the J call TRBJ2-3; a weak D match, TRBD2 (5 bases). The V gene's germline CDR1 is SGHVS and CDR2 FQNEAQ. Trimming cost V 1 base and J 4 bases, with 15 bases left between them. This CDR3 is 16 amino acids long. The CDR3 sequence: CASSLGSDWRADTQYF. The CDR3 DNA follows: TGTGCCAGCAGCTTAGGGTCGGACTGGCGCGCAGATACGCAGTATTTT.

This chain's CDR3 is CASSLMRGGNQPQHF. CDR3 DNA sequence: TGTGCCAGCAGTTTAATGCGGGGGGGGAATCAGCCCCAGCATTTT. The chain couples TRBV27 to TRBJ1-5; D may be TRBD1 (5 bases). Germline CDR1 MNHEY, CDR2 SMNVEV (reference sequence). V lost 2 bases and J 4 bases, leaving 12 bases between the germline ends. The CDR3 is made up of 15 amino acids.

For the CDR3, the DNA is TGTGCCAGCAGCGGACTAGCGGGTTCTACCGGGGAGCTGTTTTTT. Its translation is CASSGLAGSTGELFF. The chain has TRBV11-3 and TRBJ2-2, with 11 bases that match TRBD2. The CDR3 contains 15 residues. CDR1 and CDR2 from the germline V gene are SGHNT and YENEEA. V dropped 5 bases and J dropped 5; count of bases not matched to a gene: 4.